Included here is one TCR beta chain sequence, with context. This sample was included in a study of CD8+ T cells in alopecia areata. Extracted RNA was reverse transcribed into cDNA, the sequencing template. The assay was immunoSEQ multiplex PCR, and TCRdb's table has in-frame clones only and misses some. The data contain under 300,000 clones, about 68% of them seen just once; the ten biggest clones take up approximately 1.2%. The CDR3 covers 16 residues. The sequence was collected from a human donor with alopecia areata. The chain combines TRBV23-1 with TRBJ2-6; possibly TRBD1 for D (6 bases). TRBV23-1 is identified as an open reading frame with a role that is uncertain. Sequenced here: CD4+ T cells sorted from blood, sampled at week 0. In nucleotides, the CDR3 is TGCGCGAGGGGGAGACAGTCGAGCTCTGGGGCCAACGTCCTGACTTTC. Its protein is CARGRQSSSGANVLTF.